The 21 T cell receptor beta chains reported below all come from one sample, sequenced in a study of T cells in tuberculosis. Repertoires were generated with immunoSEQ multiplex PCR, while TCRdb's copy carries only in-frame clones and drops some. The sample contains about 30,000 clones, less than 97% of which appear only once. The sample taken for sequencing was PBMCs. The source is a donor aged 10-29 years with latent tuberculosis or without tuberculosis infection.

The table lists this clone with a count of one. V gene TRBV13 combines with J gene TRBJ2-1; 10 bases align to TRBD2. The CDR3 sequence is 18 residues long. The ends lost 0 bases at V and 3 bases at J; junction bases unmatched: 8. Germline CDR1 and CDR2: PRHDT and FYEKMQ (reference sequence). The CDR3 loop is CASSLGLRLAGGYNEQFF. The CDR3 DNA is TGTGCCAGCAGCTTAGGCCTAAGGTTAGCGGGAGGCTACAATGAGCAGTTCTTC.

The gene calls are TRBV2 and TRBJ1-4; 9 bases fit TRBD1. The CDR3 is 16 residues long. Germline CDR1 SNHLY, CDR2 FYNNEI. The junction had 6 bases not matched to a gene; V was cut back by 5 bases and J by 2 bases. CDR3 sequence (DNA): TGTGCCAGCAGTTCCCGACAGGGGGGGACTAATGAAAAACTGTTTTTT. Its translation is CASSSRQGGTNEKLFF.

Here the CDR3 DNA reads TGTGCCAGCAGCTTGGGGACAGGGAGGACAGATACGCAGTATTTT. The encoded protein is CASSLGTGRTDTQYF. The chain is built from TRBV5-5 and TRBJ2-3, with 8 bases matching TRBD1. The germline gives CDR1 SGHKS, CDR2 YYEKEE (reference sequence). V trimming: 0 bases; J trimming: 3 bases; junction bases outside the gene matches: 3. CDR3 length: 15 amino acids. Complete variable domain (other parts from reference TRBV5-5 and TRBJ2-3): DAGVTQSPTHLIKTRGQQVTLRCSPISGHKSVSWYQQVLGQGPQFIFQYYEKEERGRGNFPDRFSARQFPNYSSELNVNALLLGDSALYLCASSLGTGRTDTQYFGPGTRLTVL.

J is TRBJ2-5 and V is TRBV27; no clear D gene. This CDR3 spans 15 amino acids. The germline CDR1 and CDR2 sequences are MNHEY and SMNVEV (reference sequence). V was shortened by 0 bases and J by 5 bases, with 13 bases between the two germline ends. DNA of the CDR3: TGTGCCAGCAGTTTATCGTACAGATCCAGGGAGACCCAGTACTTC. This gives the protein CASSLSYRSRETQYF.

This rearrangement joins TRBV5-1 to TRBJ2-5; TRBD1 matches 7 bases. The germline gives CDR1 SGHRS, CDR2 YFSETQ. Germline trimming cut 0 bases from V and 5 bases from J; bases unmatched to any gene: 4. The CDR3 is 14 residues long. The CDR3 DNA follows: TGCGCCAGCAGCTTGGGGGGGACAGAGGAGACCCAGTACTTC. Translating gives CASSLGGTEETQYF.

As concerns this clone: One junction end disagrees with the germline gene, perhaps due to a read error. The chain links TRBV29-1 to TRBJ2-1; 7 bases fit TRBD1. The CDR3 has 15 residues. The germline CDR1 and CDR2 sequences are SQVTM and ANQGSEA. CDR3 bases: TGCAGCGTCGAAGGGGGACAGAATGATTACAATGAGCAGTTCTTC. This gives the protein CSVEGGQNDYNEQFF.

The rearrangement links TRBV11-2 to TRBJ1-1, with D hard to call. The ends were cut back, 2 bases at V and 3 bases at J, with 16 bases in the middle. Germline values: CDR1 SGHAT, CDR2 FQNNGV. There are 16 residues in the CDR3. The CDR3 loop reads CASSLIPSTTHTEAFF. The CDR3, as DNA: TGTGCCAGCAGCTTAATCCCATCCACTACGCACACTGAAGCTTTCTTT.

In its sample, this clone was seen once. The chain carries TRBV28 and TRBJ1-2; no definite D call. The CDR3 totals 12 residues. The V and J ends lost 2 bases and 4 bases respectively, with 5 bases between them. Germline CDR1 MDHEN, CDR2 SYDVKM. This CDR3 reads CASSLQRYGYTF. CDR3 sequence (DNA): TGTGCCAGCAGTTTACAGCGCTATGGCTACACCTTC.

The chain recombines TRBV7-9 with TRBJ2-7; D is perhaps TRBD1 (6 bases). Germline CDR1 reads SEHNR; CDR2 reads FQNEAQ (reference sequence). The CDR3 length is 14 residues. Trimming shortened V by 2 bases and J by 2 bases, and 10 bases separated the two germline ends. Written as DNA, the CDR3 is TGTGCCAGCAGCTTAAAATACAGGGCCTACGAGCAGTACTTC. Its protein is CASSLKYRAYEQYF. Using reference TRBV7-9 and TRBJ2-7 for the parts outside the CDR3, the full variable domain is DTGVSQNPRHKITKRGQNVTFRCDPISEHNRLYWYRQTLGQGPEFLTYFQNEAQLEKSRLLSDRFSAERPKGSFSTLEIQRTEQGDSAMYLCASSLKYRAYEQYFGPGTRLTVT.

V usage is TRBV5-4 and J usage is TRBJ2-5, with 7 bases that match TRBD1. Per germline, CDR1 SGHNT and CDR2 YYREEE (reference sequence). The CDR3 is made up of 14 amino acids. With V trimmed by 1 base and J by 5 bases, 5 bases remained unmatched. The CDR3 sequence: CASSLNRGRETQYF. CDR3 nucleotide sequence: TGTGCCAGCAGCTTGAACAGGGGTAGGGAGACCCAGTACTTC.

The V call is TRBV27, the J call TRBJ2-6; no firm D call. CDR1 and CDR2 from the germline V gene are MNHEY and SMNVEV (reference sequence). Trimming stripped 10 bases from V and 0 bases from J, with 7 bases between. The CDR3 loop spans 13 amino acids. The CDR3 DNA follows: TGTGCCACGAGCCCCTCTGGGGCCAACGTCCTGACTTTC. This translates into CATSPSGANVLTF.

The rearrangement joins TRBV7-8 to TRBJ2-1; 8 bases match TRBD2. The CDR3 sequence is 17 residues long. J lost 8 bases, V lost 1 base, and 13 bases had no gene match. Germline assignment: CDR1 SGHVS and CDR2 FQNEAQ. CDR3 DNA sequence: TGTGCCAGCAGCTTAGGAGGCGGGGGGACCCCCTGGGATGAGCAGTTCTTC. Its translation: CASSLGGGGTPWDEQFF.

This sequence joins TRBV7-2 and TRBJ2-3, with TRBD2 identical over 10 bases. The germline V gene has CDR1 SGHTA and CDR2 FQGNSA. The CDR3 extends over 15 amino acids. V shed 5 bases and J 2 bases; nucleotides not matched to a gene: 4. The CDR3 loop is CASSRTSGYTDTQYF. The CDR3 nucleotides read TGTGCCAGCAGCCGGACTAGCGGTTACACAGATACGCAGTATTTT.

The chain couples TRBV5-1 to TRBJ2-7; TRBD2 might be the D (5 bases). Germline loops: CDR1 SGHRS, CDR2 YFSETQ. V was cut by 1 base and J by 0 bases, with 5 bases left in between. The CDR3 runs to 13 residues. CDR3 residues: CASSLTSSYEQYF. The CDR3 nucleotides read TGCGCCAGCAGCTTGACTAGCTCCTACGAGCAGTACTTC. Drawing the rest from reference TRBV5-1 and TRBJ2-7, the complete variable domain is KAGVTQTPRYLIKTRGQQVTLSCSPISGHRSVSWYQQTPGQGLQFLFEYFSETQRNKGNFPGRFSGRQFSNSRSEMNVSTLELGDSALYLCASSLTSSYEQYFGPGTRLTVT.

The chain recombines TRBV21-1 with TRBJ2-5; the table's D call, TRBD1, has no DNA check behind it. TRBV21-1 is labeled a pseudogene. This CDR3 spans 17 amino acids. DNA for the CDR3: TGTGCCAGCAGCGGGAAAGGGTTGACAGCCATCCAAGAGACCCAGTACTTC. Its translation: CASSGKGLTAIQETQYF.

The chain recombines TRBV7-8 with TRBJ1-1; D call uncertain. V was clipped by 4 bases and J by 1 base, with 19 bases between them. There are 17 residues in the CDR3. CDR1 and CDR2 from the germline V gene are SGHVS and FQNEAQ. The CDR3, as DNA: TGTGCCAGCAGCTCCCCGAGTGGAGGGAGGGAGAACACTGAAGCTTTCTTT. It yields the protein CASSSPSGGRENTEAFF.

The chain uses TRBV11-2 and TRBJ2-3; TRBD2 matches 14 bases. The CDR3 totals 17 residues. CDR1 and CDR2 from the germline V gene are SGHAT and FQNNGV. With 5 bases clipped from V and 2 bases from J, the junction kept 6 bases outside the gene matches. CDR3 amino acids: CASSQPGLAGVTDTQYF. CDR3 nucleotide sequence: TGTGCCAGCAGCCAACCGGGACTAGCGGGGGTCACAGATACGCAGTATTTT. Looking up the rest from reference TRBV11-2 and TRBJ2-3 gives the full variable domain: EAGVAQSPRYKIIEKRQSVAFWCNPISGHATLYWYQQILGQGPKLLIQFQNNGVVDDSQLPKDRFSAERLKGVDSTLKIQPAKLEDSAVYLCASSQPGLAGVTDTQYFGPGTRLTVL.

The rearrangement uses TRBV7-2 and TRBJ1-6; TRBD1 aligns across 11 bases. Germline V gives CDR1 SGHTA, CDR2 FQGNSA. This CDR3 has 15 residues. Trimming cost V 7 bases and J 9 bases; bases outside gene matches: 8. CDR3: CASNDFGTGGSPLHF. CDR3 coding DNA: TGTGCCAGCAACGACTTCGGGACAGGGGGTTCACCCCTCCACTTT.

This clone has a single count. The V and J genes are TRBV6-6 and TRBJ2-2, with D uncertain. V lost 2 bases to trimming and J lost 3 bases, with 4 bases between them. This CDR3 spans 13 amino acids. Per the germline V gene, CDR1 is MNHNY and CDR2 is SVGAGI (reference sequence). CDR3 loop: CASSYRDTGELFF. CDR3 in DNA: TGTGCCAGCAGTTACAGAGACACCGGGGAGCTGTTTTTT.

The rearrangement uses TRBV5-6 and TRBJ2-1; TRBD2 aligns across 10 bases. The CDR3 loop spans 15 amino acids. CDR1 is SGHDT and CDR2 is YYEEEE in the germline V gene. J gave up 3 bases and V 3 bases, and 3 bases lay outside the gene matches. Here the CDR3 reads CASSSGTSDYNEQFF. Here the CDR3 DNA reads TGTGCCAGCAGCTCCGGGACTAGCGACTACAATGAGCAGTTCTTC.

The DNA of the CDR3 is TGTGCCAGCAGCCGCCCCCCCGGACAGGGTTCTCGGAGCGAGCAGTACTTC. It yields the protein CASSRPPGQGSRSEQYF. V and J are TRBV7-2 and TRBJ2-7, with 8 bases identical to TRBD1. This CDR3 spans 17 amino acids. With V trimmed by 5 bases and J by 6 bases, 18 bases remained unmatched. Germline V CDR1 and CDR2: SGHTA, FQGNSA. Complete variable domain (other parts from reference TRBV7-2 and TRBJ2-7): GAGVSQSPSNKVTEKGKDVELRCDPISGHTALYWYRQSLGQGLEFLIYFQGNSAPDKSGLPSDRFSAERTGGSVSTLTIQRTQQEDSAVYLCASSRPPGQGSRSEQYFGPGTRLTVT.